This TCR beta chain was obtained from a study of T-cell memory formation after mild COVID-19 (dated by TCRdb to about 2021). Some background on the complete study: TCR sequence clusters from the two donors were found to be largely donor specific. Longitudinal TCRalpha and TCRbeta repertoire sequencing tracked T-cell clones expanding and contracting after mild COVID-19 in a couple of donors. The cohort comprised two young, previously healthy adult volunteers, one female and one male.

Ficoll-Paque density gradient centrifugation was used to isolate PBMCs. For sequencing, an Illumina NovaSeq 6000 was employed. TCRalpha and TCRbeta cDNA libraries were constructed by 5'RACE with constant-segment primers, with sample barcodes and unique molecular identifiers being introduced. Trizol reagent was used to extract RNA from every sample. Amplification of the libraries took two PCR steps, and the second step added a second sample barcode plus Illumina TruSeq adapters. Sequencing of libraries was performed on an Illumina NovaSeq with 2 x 150 bp paired-end reads. Per the original workflow: Demultiplexing of reads and collapsing into UMI-guided consensus sequences were performed with migec v1.2.7. Using mixcr v2.1.11, UMI consensuses were aligned to TRA and TRB V and J templates and then assembled into clonotypes. Expanded or contracted clonotypes were those called significant by both edgeR and NoisET, with noise models trained on biological replicates. edgeR calls used a false discovery rate-adjusted p below 0.01 and a log2 fold-change threshold of 1. PCA with hierarchical clustering of max-normalized trajectories of the 1000 most abundant clonotypes was used as exploratory dynamics analysis. Separately sequenced CD4+ and CD8+ repertoires were used to assign the CD4 or CD8 phenotype of responding clones. TCRdb handled the public reads itself, with Q25 trimming in fastp and clone calling in MiXCR, and kept productive beta chains. When rows share a CDR3 protein, they turn into one entry using the most common DNA and genes. TCRdb, not the original authors, processed these V and J calls. The table for this sample lists 400,000 or so distinct CDR3 sequences; roughly 20% of them were counted only once. Around 8% of the sample belongs to the ten largest clones.

Summary of the overall study and its limitations: From day 15 to 85, contracting clones showed balanced CD4/CD8 phenotypes, whereas a second wave of clones that expanded from day 15 to 37 leaned towards CD4+. Whether the second-wave clones peaking on day 37 were SARS-CoV-2 specific was not confirmed. The detection of some responding clones in pre-infection memory suggests that pre-existing cross-reactive memory T cells joined the SARS-CoV-2 response. Only a couple of mild cases were covered in the study, and larger cohorts including severe cases with pre-infection samples were considered necessary. Contracting CD4+ clones were found mainly in CM and EM memory subsets, while CD8+ clones were enriched in EMRA.

This clonotype was seen more than once but under ten times. The antigen this receptor binds is unknown. The input lacks base qualities; no much larger clone sits a single base away. The TCR was taken from an adult woman who had mild COVID-19 (a few samples of this study predate the infection). The sample titles of this study are shuffled in the database, so cell type and time point are left out; the donor was told from shared clones. The specimen sequenced was PBMCs or a T cell subset sorted from them (not recorded which).

CDR3 loop: CATRYENGELFF. The DNA sequence is TGTGCCACGCGATACGAGAACGGGGAGCTGTTTTTT. This sequence uses TRBV24-1 and TRBJ2-2; the D gene is unclear. Inclusive of the bounding cysteine and phenylalanine, the CDR3 is 12 residues long. Here the CDR3 DNA is all that survives: 36 bases in frame from base 1. CDR1 KGHDR and CDR2 SFDVKD are derived from the germline V gene. V drops 10 bases and J drops 7 bases, leaving 12 bases in between.